The next 31 T cell receptor beta chains were all read from a single sample in a study of OX40 agonist ivuxolimab in advanced cancers. Sequencing used immunoSEQ multiplex PCR; TCRdb keeps in-frame clones, though not all of them. This repertoire shows roughly 90,000 clones, roughly 92% found once; its top ten account for roughly 2.8%. Specimen: CD4+ or CD8+ T cells sorted from blood, collected in a trial of the OX40 agonist ivuxolimab. The origin of the receptors is an adult with an advanced solid tumor such as melanoma, head and neck, liver or kidney cancer.

The chain's CDR3 is CASSSGQAAWGNTIYF. The CDR3 bases are TGTGCCAGCAGCTCGGGACAGGCGGCTTGGGGAAACACCATATATTTT. This rearrangement joins TRBV13 to TRBJ1-3; 8 bases are shared with TRBD1. Germline V lookup: CDR1 PRHDT, CDR2 FYEKMQ (reference sequence). This CDR3 has 16 amino acids. J gave up 4 bases and V 4 bases, and 9 bases lay outside the gene matches.

This chain connects TRBV7-9 to TRBJ1-4, with 9 bases fitting TRBD1. V lost 5 bases, J lost 6 bases, and 7 bases stayed unmatched. This CDR3 contains 15 residues. CDR1 and CDR2 (germline): SEHNR, FQNEAQ (reference sequence). The CDR3 sequence: CASSHSGTGHEKLFF. DNA for the CDR3: TGTGCCAGCAGCCACTCCGGGACAGGGCATGAAAAACTGTTTTTT.

The chain recombines TRBV7-9 with TRBJ2-5; TRBD1 agrees at 7 bases. This CDR3 contains 15 residues. CDR1 and CDR2 from the germline V gene are SEHNR and FQNEAQ (reference sequence). The V segment lost 5 bases and the J segment 3 bases; nucleotides outside the gene matches: 9. The CDR3 spells CASSLTGTAKETQYF. As DNA, the CDR3 is TGTGCCAGCAGCCTTACCGGGACAGCTAAAGAGACCCAGTACTTC.

This clone appeared a few times. V usage is TRBV28 and J usage is TRBJ1-6; D gene ambiguous. The germline gives CDR1 MDHEN, CDR2 SYDVKM. The CDR3 is 14 residues long. V lost 5 bases and J 9 bases, leaving 14 bases between the germline ends. As DNA, the CDR3 is TGTGCCAGCAGTGCTCAAATTAGTGGTTCACCCCTCCACTTT. Encoded protein: CASSAQISGSPLHF.

V gene TRBV14 combines with J gene TRBJ2-2; D may match TRBD1 or TRBD2 (5 bases each). Trimming took off 2 bases at V and 6 bases at J, with 13 bases between the two ends. The CDR3 covers 15 residues. Germline CDR1 and CDR2: SGHDN and FVKESK. The CDR3 protein is CASSQRPGGAGELFF. Here the CDR3 DNA reads TGTGCCAGCAGCCAACGACCTGGGGGAGCCGGGGAGCTGTTTTTT.

V and J are TRBV30 and TRBJ1-4; 8 bases are shared with TRBD1. The V gene's germline CDR1 is GTSNPN and CDR2 SVGIG (reference sequence). With 3 bases clipped from V and 8 bases from J, the junction kept 11 bases outside the gene matches. This CDR3 spans 15 amino acids. The CDR3 sequence is CAWRKLGQGGEKLFF. For the CDR3, the DNA is TGTGCCTGGAGGAAACTTGGACAGGGCGGGGAAAAACTGTTTTTT.

Note on this clone: Distinct nucleotide sequences in the sample also encode this CDR3. This sequence joins TRBV5-1 and TRBJ2-2; D remains unclear. This CDR3 is built from 12 residues. In germline, CDR1 is SGHRS, CDR2 YFSETQ. V lost 2 bases and J 2 bases, leaving 1 base between the germline ends. CDR3 protein: CASSLNTGELFF. The CDR3 DNA reads TGCGCCAGCAGCTTAAACACCGGGGAGCTGTTTTTT. The whole variable domain, remainder taken from reference TRBV5-1 and TRBJ2-2, is KAGVTQTPRYLIKTRGQQVTLSCSPISGHRSVSWYQQTPGQGLQFLFEYFSETQRNKGNFPGRFSGRQFSNSRSEMNVSTLELGDSALYLCASSLNTGELFFGEGSRLTVL.

Comments on this clone: The identical CDR3 is also encoded by other nucleotide sequences in the sample. The chain carries TRBV27 and TRBJ1-5; D unclear. The V gene's germline CDR1 is MNHEY and CDR2 SMNVEV (reference sequence). The V gene lost 3 bases and the J gene lost 1 base, with 10 bases spanning the gap. The CDR3 extends over 15 amino acids. CDR3 region: CASSFRGGSNQPQHF. CDR3 nucleotide sequence: TGTGCCAGCAGTTTTCGAGGCGGCAGCAATCAGCCCCAGCATTTT.

J is TRBJ2-3 and V is TRBV4-1, with D uncertain. In germline, CDR1 is MGHRA, CDR2 YSYEKL. The CDR3 has 14 residues. Trimming stripped 3 bases from V and 0 bases from J, with 7 bases between. The CDR3 DNA reads as TGCGCCAGCAGCCAGACCCCAAGCACAGATACGCAGTATTTT. Its translation: CASSQTPSTDTQYF.

V and J are TRBV5-1 and TRBJ2-7; D ambiguous. This CDR3 comprises 13 residues. Germline V gives CDR1 SGHRS, CDR2 YFSETQ. V lost 0 bases, J lost 2 bases, and 6 bases lay in between. The CDR3 protein is CASSLDSTYEQYF. DNA for the CDR3: TGCGCCAGCAGCTTGGACAGTACCTACGAGCAGTACTTC.

The CDR3 nucleotides read TGTGCCAGCATAGTGGCTGAAGCTTTCTTT. This codes for CASIVAEAFF. The rearrangement uses TRBV2 and TRBJ1-1; D gene ambiguous. V lost 7 bases and J 6 bases, leaving 6 bases between the germline ends. CDR1 is SNHLY and CDR2 is FYNNEI in the germline V gene. The CDR3 contains 10 residues.

The rearrangement uses TRBV15 and TRBJ1-1; TRBD1 might be the D (5 bases). Germline lookup yields CDR1 LNHNV and CDR2 YYDKDF (reference sequence). The CDR3 spans 15 residues. V was pared by 3 bases and J by 3 bases, with 14 bases between. The CDR3 DNA sequence: TGTGCCACCAGCAGCCCAAGGGTGGGGGACACTGAAGCTTTCTTT. It specifies CATSSPRVGDTEAFF.

The chain links TRBV27 to TRBJ2-6; 11 bases are shared with TRBD2. Trimming removed 5 bases from V and 4 bases from J; junction bases left unmatched: 7. The CDR3 has 17 residues. Germline V lookup: CDR1 MNHEY, CDR2 SMNVEV (reference sequence). The CDR3 sequence: CASSVLAGAAGANVLTF. CDR3 DNA sequence: TGTGCCAGCAGTGTACTAGCGGGAGCCGCCGGGGCCAACGTCCTGACTTTC.

This clone has just a few counts. V and J are TRBV2 and TRBJ1-5; 10 bases match TRBD1. Germline V gene lookup returns CDR1 SNHLY and CDR2 FYNNEI. V lost 3 bases, J lost 5 bases, and 1 base stayed unmatched. CDR3 length: 14 residues. The CDR3 sequence is CASSEGQGHQPQHF. The CDR3 region has the DNA TGTGCCAGCAGTGAGGGACAGGGGCATCAGCCCCAGCATTTT.

The chain uses TRBV25-1 and TRBJ1-2, with unresolved D. CDR3 length: 14 residues. CDR1 and CDR2 (germline): MGHDK, SYGVNS. V shed 2 bases and J shed 1 base, with 8 bases lying between them. The CDR3 DNA follows: TGTGCCAGCAGTGAAGTCTTCCATAACTATGGCTACACCTTC. Its translation: CASSEVFHNYGYTF.

Only one count was recorded for this clone. The CDR3 bases are TGTGCCAGCAGCTCTCCCGGGCCAGGGGGTTACGAGCAGTACTTC. Translating gives CASSSPGPGGYEQYF. The genes are TRBV5-4 and TRBJ2-7, with 7 positions matching TRBD1. CDR1 SGHNT and CDR2 YYREEE come from the germline V gene (reference sequence). V dropped 3 bases and J dropped 4; count of bases not matched to a gene: 10. The CDR3 length is 15 residues.

This clone was detected only once. The J gene is TRBJ1-5, the V gene TRBV28; D possibly corresponds to TRBD1 (6 bases). The V gene's germline CDR1 is MDHEN and CDR2 SYDVKM. The CDR3 is 18 amino acids. Trimming removed 7 bases from V and 0 bases from J, with 22 bases in between. The CDR3 protein is CASIRGWGPLFSNQPQHF. Written as DNA, the CDR3 is TGTGCCAGCATTAGGGGGTGGGGCCCTCTTTTTAGCAATCAGCCCCAGCATTTT.

The chain employs TRBV27 and TRBJ1-2, with 7 nucleotides matching TRBD1. The ends lost 4 bases at V and 7 bases at J; junction bases unmatched: 18. The CDR3 covers 17 residues. Germline V gene data show CDR1 as MNHEY and CDR2 as SMNVEV (reference sequence). Written as DNA, the CDR3 is TGTGCCAGCAGTTCTCTCGCACCCGGACCGACAGGGTTTGGCTACACCTTC. Residues: CASSSLAPGPTGFGYTF.

This rearrangement joins TRBV11-2 to TRBJ2-7, with 10 bases that match TRBD2. Germline CDR1 and CDR2: SGHAT and FQNNGV. J was trimmed by 1 base and V by 1 base; bases with no gene match: 1. The CDR3 runs 15 residues. CDR3 coding DNA: TGTGCCAGCAGCTTAGTGGGACTAGCGTCCTACGAGCAGTACTTC. This gives the protein CASSLVGLASYEQYF.

For the CDR3, the DNA is TGTGCCAGCAGTTACCGGGGGATGAGCTATGGCTACACCTTC. It yields the protein CASSYRGMSYGYTF. This chain joins TRBV6-5 and TRBJ1-2, with D perhaps matching TRBD1 (5 bases). Looked up from germline, CDR1 is MNHEY and CDR2 is SVGAGI. Trimming stripped 2 bases from V and 4 bases from J, with 11 bases between. The CDR3 extends over 14 amino acids.

This clone was detected only a few times. The chain uses TRBV4-1 and TRBJ1-1; D is undetermined. Trimming removed 4 bases at V and 10 bases at J, with 10 bases between. Per germline, CDR1 MGHRA and CDR2 YSYEKL. The CDR3 consists of 11 residues. The DNA for the CDR3 is TGCGCCAGCAGCCTCGGGGTAGCAGCTTTCTTT. It codes for CASSLGVAAFF.

The chain joins TRBV4-3 to TRBJ1-2; no clear D gene. The germline V gene has CDR1 LGHNA and CDR2 YSLEER. This CDR3 has 17 amino acids. V shed 0 bases and J shed 6 bases, with 20 bases lying between them. The CDR3 sequence is CASSQEHGLASSNGYTF. CDR3 nucleotides: TGCGCCAGCAGCCAAGAACACGGTTTAGCCTCTTCTAATGGCTACACCTTC.

This clone was seen just once. The genes are TRBV5-1 and TRBJ2-5; D is unresolved. TRBJ2-7 matches the DNA end more closely, so the J call is doubtful. The CDR3 contains 13 residues. Germline CDR1 SGHRS, CDR2 YFSETQ. The CDR3: CASSLFSSYEQYF. CDR3 sequence (DNA): TGCGCCAGCAGCCTATTCTCCTCCTACGAGCAGTACTTC.

The chain employs TRBV9 and TRBJ2-5, with D unresolved. This CDR3 has 13 amino acids. V was clipped by 4 bases and J by 0 bases, with 7 bases between them. Germline CDR1 and CDR2: SGDLS and YYNGEE. The CDR3 spells CASSSRYQETQYF. The CDR3, as DNA: TGTGCCAGCAGCTCACGGTACCAAGAGACCCAGTACTTC.

This clone was detected only once. The chain employs TRBV4-1 and TRBJ2-5; the match to TRBD1 covers 7 bases. The J call may be in error: the DNA end matches TRBJ2-7 better. This CDR3 has 15 amino acids. Germline CDR1 and CDR2: MGHRA and YSYEKL. The CDR3 coding sequence is TGCGCCAGCAGCCAGCTCACCCCGACAGGGTACGAGCAGTACTTC. This translates into CASSQLTPTGYEQYF.

The rearrangement links TRBV7-3 to TRBJ2-3; no clear D. The CDR3 runs to 14 residues. CDR1 and CDR2 from the germline V gene are SGHTA and FQGTGA. V lost 5 bases and J lost 1, with 10 bases in between. CDR3 region: CASSPVKGTDTQYF. The CDR3 DNA reads as TGTGCCAGCAGCCCGGTAAAAGGCACAGATACGCAGTATTTT.

The CDR3, as DNA: TGCGCCAGCAGCTTGGCGGTGGACGCCTGGGCCTACGAGCAGTACTTC. It codes for CASSLAVDAWAYEQYF. The chain employs TRBV5-1 and TRBJ2-7; D gene uncertain. CDR3 size: 16 residues. Trimming pared 0 bases from V and 2 bases from J, leaving 15 bases between. Germline V lookup: CDR1 SGHRS, CDR2 YFSETQ.

Written as DNA, the CDR3 is TGCAGCGTTGTTGAGGGAAACGAGCAGTACTTC. Its translation: CSVVEGNEQYF. The chain recombines TRBV29-1 with TRBJ2-7; D is possibly TRBD2 (5 bases). This CDR3 contains 11 residues. The germline CDR1 and CDR2 sequences are SQVTM and ANQGSEA. Trimming removed 4 bases from V and 5 bases from J, with 9 bases in between.

The V and J genes are TRBV9 and TRBJ2-7, with 9 positions matching TRBD1. CDR1 and CDR2 from the germline V gene are SGDLS and YYNGEE. The CDR3 is made up of 16 amino acids. With 1 base clipped from V and 3 bases from J, the junction kept 8 bases outside the gene matches. The CDR3: CASSVTTGTGLYEQYF. The CDR3 nucleotides are TGTGCCAGCAGCGTAACCACCGGGACAGGGCTCTACGAGCAGTACTTC.

V and J are TRBV6-5 and TRBJ2-7; D uncertain. V was trimmed by 0 bases and J by 2 bases, leaving 5 bases between them. This CDR3 is 13 amino acids long. Germline CDR1 MNHEY, CDR2 SVGAGI. The CDR3 is CASSYSRAYEQYF. DNA of the CDR3: TGTGCCAGCAGTTACTCGCGCGCCTACGAGCAGTACTTC.

This chain uses TRBV9 with TRBJ2-2; 9 bases map to TRBD1. The CDR3 loop spans 15 amino acids. The germline V gene encodes CDR1 SGDLS and CDR2 YYNGEE. The V segment lost 3 bases and the J segment 6 bases; nucleotides outside the gene matches: 6. The CDR3 DNA reads as TGTGCCAGCAGCGCAAGGGACAGGGCTCCCGGGGAGCTGTTTTTT. This codes for CASSARDRAPGELFF.